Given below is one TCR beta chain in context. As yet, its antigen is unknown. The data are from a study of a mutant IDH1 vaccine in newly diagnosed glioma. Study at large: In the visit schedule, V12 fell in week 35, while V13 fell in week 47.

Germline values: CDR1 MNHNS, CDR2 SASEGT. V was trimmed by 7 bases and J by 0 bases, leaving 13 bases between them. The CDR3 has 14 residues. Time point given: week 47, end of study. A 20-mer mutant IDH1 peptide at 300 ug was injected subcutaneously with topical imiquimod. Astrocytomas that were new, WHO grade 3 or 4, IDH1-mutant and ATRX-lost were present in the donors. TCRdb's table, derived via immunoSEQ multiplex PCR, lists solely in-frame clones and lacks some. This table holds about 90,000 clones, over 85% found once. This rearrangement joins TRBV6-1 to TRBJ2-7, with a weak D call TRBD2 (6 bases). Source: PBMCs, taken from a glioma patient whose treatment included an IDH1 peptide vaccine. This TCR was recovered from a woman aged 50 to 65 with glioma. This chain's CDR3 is CASNPGGSSYEQYF. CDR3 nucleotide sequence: TGTGCCAGCAACCCCGGGGGAAGCTCCTACGAGCAGTACTTC.